This entry features one T cell receptor (beta chain) sequence. Profiling relied on immunoSEQ multiplex PCR, and the TCRdb table lists in-frame clones only, not all of them. This table holds hundreds of thousands of clones, 88% found once. The data derive from a study of shared T cell receptors in the human thymus. CDR1 is MRHNA, CDR2 SNTAGT, per germline. The CDR3 length is 9 residues. These data also featured in a second study, about human thymus T cells. That work contributes: Thymic and blood repertoires appeared to carry a bias in their V and J gene usage. Related research described strongly overlapping thymic repertoires in unrelated people.

The chain recombines TRBV6-4 with TRBJ2-3; no definite D call. The clonotype comes from a boy less than two years old with a congenital heart defect. The sample taken for sequencing was thymocytes. The CDR3, as DNA: TGTTCAGGAACAGATACGCAGTATTTT. Translation gives CSGTDTQYF.